Following are 21 T cell receptor beta chains from one sample sequenced in a study of shared clonotypes between healthy human individuals. The naive CD8 subset, CD45RO-negative cells positively selected for CCR7, excluded terminally differentiated effector memory CD45RA+ cells. TCRdb's copy holds only in-frame clones and misses some; the assay was immunoSEQ multiplex PCR. Altogether 450,000 to 700,000 clones are present, about 95% being singletons, with the ten largest covering 0.095% to 0.12%. Material: naive CD8+ T cells sorted from blood. Source of these receptors: a woman in her 30s in good health.

Here the CDR3 reads CASSGDRATSGANVLTF. CDR3 in DNA: TGTGCCAGCAGCGGGGACAGGGCTACCTCTGGGGCCAACGTCCTGACTTTC. This chain uses TRBV11-3 with TRBJ2-6, with TRBD1 matching 9 bases. V was pared by 5 bases and J by 0 bases, with 5 bases of the junction left unmatched. This CDR3 comprises 17 residues. In germline, CDR1 is SGHNT, CDR2 YENEEA. Using reference TRBV11-3 and TRBJ2-6 for the parts outside the CDR3, the full variable domain is EAGVVQSPRYKIIEKKQPVAFWCNPISGHNTLYWYLQNLGQGPELLIRYENEEAVDDSQLPKDRFSAERLKGVDSTLKIQPAELGDSAVYLCASSGDRATSGANVLTFGAGSRLTVL.

This clone was observed a handful of times. The V and J genes are TRBV6-5 and TRBJ2-7; the match to TRBD1 covers 10 bases. Trimming at V came to 6 bases and at J to 0 bases, leaving 5 bases not matched to a gene. Germline loops: CDR1 MNHEY, CDR2 SVGAGI. CDR3 length equals 15 residues. For the CDR3, the DNA is TGTGCCAGCAGCGTGACAGGGGGCGACTCCTACGAGCAGTACTTC. Translating it yields CASSVTGGDSYEQYF.

Comment on this clone: The sample has other DNA sequences that encode this CDR3 too. The rearrangement links TRBV5-6 to TRBJ2-7, with D perhaps matching TRBD1 (5 bases). Germline CDR1 is SGHDT and CDR2 is YYEEEE. The germline V and J ends were trimmed by 0 bases and 1 base, with 5 bases remaining between them. The CDR3 has 13 residues. CDR3 bases: TGTGCCAGCAGCTTGGGACAGTCCTACGAGCAGTACTTC. Protein product: CASSLGQSYEQYF.

The chain employs TRBV7-9 and TRBJ2-7; D gene ambiguous. Trimming left V 1 base short and J 2 bases short, with 12 bases between. This CDR3 region has 15 residues. Germline CDR1 is SEHNR and CDR2 is FQNEAQ (reference sequence). The CDR3 nucleotides read TGTGCCAGCAGCTTAGGTGGGATCCTTACCTACGAGCAGTACTTC. Translated, it gives CASSLGGILTYEQYF.

This chain connects TRBV2 to TRBJ2-3, with TRBD2 matching 9 bases. V trimming: 4 bases; J trimming: 2 bases; junction bases outside the gene matches: 1. Germline V gives CDR1 SNHLY, CDR2 FYNNEI. The CDR3 consists of 14 residues. This CDR3 is CASSGLAATDTQYF. The CDR3 DNA is TGTGCCAGCAGTGGACTAGCGGCCACAGATACGCAGTATTTT. Complete variable domain (other parts from reference TRBV2 and TRBJ2-3): EPEVTQTPSHQVTQMGQEVILRCVPISNHLYFYWYRQILGQKVEFLVSFYNNEISEKSEIFDDQFSVERPDGSNFTLKIRSTKLEDSAMYFCASSGLAATDTQYFGPGTRLTVL.

This clone was found a few times. The rearrangement joins TRBV11-2 to TRBJ2-7, with a possible D match to TRBD1 (5 bases). Germline V gene data show CDR1 as SGHAT and CDR2 as FQNNGV. V lost 6 bases and J 7 bases, leaving 10 bases between the germline ends. CDR3 size: 11 residues. The CDR3 DNA follows: TGTGCCAGCAGTTTGGGGCATGAGCAGTACTTC. This translates into CASSLGHEQYF.

This clone occurred once. This chain uses TRBV6-6 with TRBJ1-1; D is uncertain. The CDR3 has 13 amino acids. The V end lost 0 bases, the J end lost 6 bases, and 8 bases lay between the germline ends. Per germline, CDR1 MNHNY and CDR2 SVGAGI (reference sequence). CDR3 in amino acids: CASSYSFRSEAFF. The CDR3 nucleotides read TGTGCCAGCAGTTACTCGTTTCGTTCTGAAGCTTTCTTT.

V gene TRBV7-8 combines with J gene TRBJ2-7; 7 bases match TRBD2. The CDR3 has 14 amino acids. CDR1 is SGHVS, CDR2 FQNEAQ, per germline. V shed 5 bases, J shed 7 bases, and the junction held 11 bases outside the gene matches. The CDR3 DNA follows: TGTGCCAGCAGCCTAGTCCCCACGCGGGGGGAGCAGTACTTC. Its protein is CASSLVPTRGEQYF.

The chain links TRBV6-6 to TRBJ1-3; D is ambiguous. Trimming left V 5 bases short and J 5 bases short, with 13 bases between. Per germline, CDR1 MNHNY and CDR2 SVGAGI (reference sequence). The CDR3 sequence is 14 residues long. The CDR3 is CASSPTGGRNTIYF. The CDR3 bases are TGTGCCAGCAGTCCCACCGGCGGGCGAAACACCATATATTTT.

The V and J genes are TRBV25-1 and TRBJ2-1; 8 bases map to TRBD1. The V gene end was trimmed by 3 bases and the J gene end by 7 bases; junction bases not matched to a gene: 2. CDR3 size: 13 residues. CDR1 is MGHDK, CDR2 SYGVNS, per germline. CDR3 amino acids: CASSDRQGNEQFF. The CDR3 DNA sequence: TGTGCCAGCAGTGACCGACAGGGGAATGAGCAGTTCTTC.

This chain joins TRBV28 and TRBJ2-2; TRBD2 agrees at 7 bases. The CDR3 length is 14 residues. Trimming cost V 8 bases and J 1 base; bases outside gene matches: 4. Germline-derived CDR1 and CDR2 are MDHEN and SYDVKM. The CDR3 coding sequence is TGTGCCAGCCGGCCGGGAGGGAACACCGGGGAGCTGTTTTTT. Its protein is CASRPGGNTGELFF.

V and J are TRBV10-2 and TRBJ1-2; D remains ambiguous. Germline values: CDR1 WSHSY, CDR2 SAAADI. The CDR3 length is 13 residues. V lost 8 bases and J 0 bases, leaving 10 bases between the germline ends. CDR3 loop: CASLRAANYGYTF. The CDR3 region has the DNA TGCGCCAGCCTCCGGGCCGCTAACTATGGCTACACCTTC.

The rearrangement links TRBV7-9 to TRBJ1-3, with unresolved D. The CDR3 totals 16 residues. V lost 5 bases and J 0 bases, leaving 14 bases between the germline ends. Germline CDR1 SEHNR, CDR2 FQNEAQ (reference sequence). The CDR3 protein is CASSPIPTDSGNTIYF. CDR3 DNA sequence: TGTGCCAGCAGCCCCATCCCGACCGACTCTGGAAACACCATATATTTT. The entire variable domain, with the rest obtained from reference TRBV7-9 and TRBJ1-3, is as follows: DTGVSQNPRHKITKRGQNVTFRCDPISEHNRLYWYRQTLGQGPEFLTYFQNEAQLEKSRLLSDRFSAERPKGSFSTLEIQRTEQGDSAMYLCASSPIPTDSGNTIYFGEGSWLTVV.

This chain connects TRBV7-9 to TRBJ2-1; 11 nucleotides match TRBD2. Germline loops: CDR1 SEHNR, CDR2 FQNEAQ (reference sequence). The CDR3 totals 15 residues. The ends lost 7 bases at V and 12 bases at J; junction bases unmatched: 14. CDR3 coding DNA: TGTGCCAGCATACACTCTAGCGGGAGGCCCCGGGGGCAGTTCTTC. Its translation: CASIHSSGRPRGQFF.

This clone has only one observation. The chain uses TRBV10-2 and TRBJ2-7; 7 positions agree with TRBD2. Germline CDR1 and CDR2: WSHSY and SAAADI. Trimming at V came to 9 bases and at J to 7 bases, leaving 18 bases not matched to a gene. The CDR3 totals 15 residues. Written as DNA, the CDR3 is TGCGCCAGTAGAGAGGCGGGAGAGGTTTCGTGGGAGCAGTACTTC. Its protein is CASREAGEVSWEQYF.

The chain recombines TRBV7-9 with TRBJ2-1, with 15 bases fitting TRBD2. The CDR3 has 17 amino acids. V lost 5 bases to trimming and J lost 8 bases; unmatched junction nucleotides: 10. Germline loops: CDR1 SEHNR, CDR2 FQNEAQ (reference sequence). The CDR3 loop is CASSIPRTSGRVDEQFF. CDR3 coding DNA: TGTGCCAGCAGCATACCCAGGACTAGCGGGAGGGTCGATGAGCAGTTCTTC.

V usage is TRBV27 and J usage is TRBJ2-1; 11 bases map to TRBD2. This CDR3 has 18 residues. The ends lost 5 bases at V and 5 bases at J; junction bases unmatched: 14. The germline CDR1 and CDR2 sequences are MNHEY and SMNVEV (reference sequence). The CDR3 DNA reads as TGTGCCAGCAGTCCCTTTAGCGGGAGGGGGCTGGATGACAATGAGCAGTTCTTC. The encoded protein is CASSPFSGRGLDDNEQFF.

J is TRBJ2-3 and V is TRBV19; the D gene is possibly TRBD1 (5 bases). The CDR3 spans 16 residues. The V gene lost 3 bases and the J gene lost 0 bases, with 13 bases spanning the gap. CDR1 and CDR2 from the germline V gene are LNHDA and SQIVND (reference sequence). CDR3 sequence reads: CASSISGPASTDTQYF. For the CDR3, the DNA is TGTGCCAGTAGTATTTCAGGGCCCGCTAGCACAGATACGCAGTATTTT.

The genes are TRBV10-1 and TRBJ2-2; 13 bases line up with TRBD2. Trimming cost V 3 bases and J 3 bases; bases outside gene matches: 4. The CDR3 sequence is 17 residues long. Germline CDR1 and CDR2: WNHNN and SYGVQD (reference sequence). Here the CDR3 reads CASSELGLAGYTGELFF. The DNA of the CDR3 is TGCGCCAGCAGTGAACTGGGACTAGCGGGGTACACCGGGGAGCTGTTTTTT.

The chain employs TRBV7-9 and TRBJ2-2, with a tentative D call TRBD2 (5 bases). Trimming removed 8 bases from V and 1 base from J, with 8 bases in between. Germline V lookup: CDR1 SEHNR, CDR2 FQNEAQ (reference sequence). This CDR3 spans 13 amino acids. The CDR3 protein is CASGGENTGELFF. The DNA of the CDR3 is TGTGCCAGCGGAGGCGAGAACACCGGGGAGCTGTTTTTT.

V usage is TRBV28 and J usage is TRBJ2-3; tentative D call: TRBD2 (5 bases). The CDR3 is 15 amino acids. Germline loops: CDR1 MDHEN, CDR2 SYDVKM. The V end lost 3 bases, the J end lost 1 base, and 11 bases lay between the germline ends. The DNA for the CDR3 is TGTGCCAGCAGTTTTGGACTGAGTCGCACAGATACGCAGTATTTT. It codes for CASSFGLSRTDTQYF.